The clone carrying this TCR beta chain was observed a handful of times. The antigen is unknown. The sample is drawn from a study of T-cell memory formation after mild COVID-19. Study-wide results and limits: The authors left the SARS-CoV-2 specificity of second-wave clones peaking on day 37 unconfirmed. Contracting CD4+ clones lay largely in CM and EM, with CD8+ ones residing in EMRA.

UMIs and sample barcodes were carried by the TCR alpha and TCR beta cDNA libraries that 5'RACE produced using constant-segment primers. TCRdb analysed the 5' RACE reads with MiXCR anew, one entry per CDR3 protein. Of about 470,000 distinct CDR3 sequences listed, around a quarter are singletons. The CDR3 covers 14 residues. V lost 4 bases, J lost 3 bases, and 12 bases lay in between. Per the germline V gene, CDR1 is SGDLS and CDR2 is YYNGEE. Specimen: PBMCs or a T cell subset sorted from them (not recorded which). The sequence was collected from an adult woman who had mild COVID-19 (a few samples of this study predate the infection). Cell type and time point are not known. V and J are TRBV9 and TRBJ2-3, with D perhaps matching TRBD1 or TRBD2 (5 bases each). The CDR3 DNA sequence: TGTGCCAGCAGCCCCCGAGGGGAGACAGATACGCAGTATTTT. Translating gives CASSPRGETDTQYF.